The 32 T cell receptor beta chains listed next were all sequenced from one sample in a study of T cells after yellow fever vaccination. TCRdb called the 5' RACE reads again in MiXCR, with one record for every CDR3 protein. The sample carries 78,000 or so distinct CDR3 sequences, 7.3% recorded once. The sequenced sample was CD8+ T cells sorted from PBMCs, obtained 10 to 11 days after the first yellow fever vaccination. The receptors stem from a man in his late teens or twenties who received the YFV17D yellow fever vaccine.

This clonotype showed up many times. The chain recombines TRBV4-3 with TRBJ2-3, with 7 bases fitting TRBD2. The germline CDR1 and CDR2 sequences are LGHNA and YSLEER. The CDR3 is 16 residues long. With 2 bases clipped from V and 2 bases from J, the junction kept 7 bases outside the gene matches. The CDR3 bases are TGCGCCAGCAGCCAAATCGTAGCGGGCTTCACAGATACGCAGTATTTT. It encodes CASSQIVAGFTDTQYF.

This clonotype was detected a few times. The J gene is TRBJ2-1, the V gene TRBV5-4; TRBD2 aligns across 9 bases. Germline CDR1 reads SGHNT; CDR2 reads YYREEE (reference sequence). V lost 2 bases, J lost 5 bases, and 5 bases stayed unmatched. The CDR3 has 15 amino acids. In DNA form, the CDR3 reads TGTGCCAGCAGCTTTAGCGGGGGCGCCGACAATGAGCAGTTCTTC. Encoded protein: CASSFSGGADNEQFF.

This clonotype was observed at least ten times. The V and J genes are TRBV7-9 and TRBJ2-7; D is uncertain. The CDR3 is 14 residues long. Trimming shortened V by 5 bases and J by 6 bases, and 17 bases separated the two germline ends. Germline lookup yields CDR1 SEHNR and CDR2 FQNEAQ (reference sequence). Written as DNA, the CDR3 is TGTGCCAGCAGCCATGCGCAGAGGATCGGCGAGCAGTACTTC. This codes for CASSHAQRIGEQYF. Together with reference TRBV7-9 and TRBJ2-7, the CDR3 gives the full variable domain: DTGVSQNPRHKITKRGQNVTFRCDPISEHNRLYWYRQTLGQGPEFLTYFQNEAQLEKSRLLSDRFSAERPKGSFSTLEIQRTEQGDSAMYLCASSHAQRIGEQYFGPGTRLTVT.

This clonotype was observed many times. The chain employs TRBV5-5 and TRBJ1-1; no definite D call. Germline V gene lookup returns CDR1 SGHKS and CDR2 YYEKEE (reference sequence). Trimming removed 4 bases from V and 1 base from J, with 11 bases in between. CDR3 length equals 14 residues. This CDR3 reads CASSLWGGNTEAFF. CDR3 nucleotide sequence: TGTGCCAGCAGCCTCTGGGGAGGGAACACTGAAGCTTTCTTT. Together with reference TRBV5-5 and TRBJ1-1, the CDR3 gives the full variable domain: DAGVTQSPTHLIKTRGQQVTLRCSPISGHKSVSWYQQVLGQGPQFIFQYYEKEERGRGNFPDRFSARQFPNYSSELNVNALLLGDSALYLCASSLWGGNTEAFFGQGTRLTVV.

This clonotype was seen a handful of times. This chain joins TRBV4-3 and TRBJ2-3; no clear D. Trimming took 6 bases from V and 3 from J, leaving 19 bases between them. Germline V gene sequence: CDR1 LGHNA, CDR2 YSLEER. The CDR3 covers 16 residues. The CDR3 sequence is CASSLVLKGQTDTQYF. The CDR3 nucleotides are TGCGCCAGCAGTCTCGTCCTAAAAGGTCAGACAGATACGCAGTATTTT.

This clonotype has ten or more counts. This rearrangement joins TRBV27 to TRBJ2-1; possibly TRBD1 for D (6 bases). The V gene lost 5 bases and the J gene lost 2 bases, with 13 bases spanning the gap. This CDR3 contains 15 residues. The germline gives CDR1 MNHEY, CDR2 SMNVEV (reference sequence). The CDR3 is CASSPTGTPYNEQFF. CDR3 coding DNA: TGTGCCAGCAGTCCAACAGGGACACCCTACAATGAGCAGTTCTTC.

This clonotype was seen ten or more times. The V gene is TRBV10-3, the J gene TRBJ1-5, with D hard to call. Deletions cut 0 bases from V and 4 bases from J, with 7 bases between. Germline loops: CDR1 ENHRY, CDR2 SYGVKD. The CDR3 spans 14 residues. Written as DNA, the CDR3 is TGTGCCATCAGTGAGTCCGGAGGAAATCAGCCCCAGCATTTT. The encoded protein is CAISESGGNQPQHF.

This clonotype was recorded at least ten times. V gene TRBV27 combines with J gene TRBJ2-5; D possibly uses TRBD1 or TRBD2 (6 bases each). The V gene lost 5 bases and the J gene lost 4 bases, with 11 bases spanning the gap. This CDR3 is 13 amino acids long. Germline V gene lookup returns CDR1 MNHEY and CDR2 SMNVEV (reference sequence). Here the CDR3 reads CASSGGQRETQYF. CDR3 sequence (DNA): TGTGCCAGCAGTGGGGGGCAGCGAGAGACCCAGTACTTC.

The chain combines TRBV11-2 with TRBJ2-1, with a possible D match to TRBD2 (6 bases). The CDR3 runs to 12 residues. CDR1 and CDR2 from the germline V gene are SGHAT and FQNNGV. The V and J ends lost 8 bases and 10 bases respectively, with 15 bases between them. The CDR3: CASDRGKKEQFF. The CDR3 coding sequence is TGTGCCAGCGACCGGGGGAAGAAAGAGCAGTTCTTC.

This clonotype has ten or more counts. J is TRBJ2-3 and V is TRBV6-5; D call uncertain. The CDR3 consists of 13 residues. Germline CDR1 is MNHEY and CDR2 is SVGAGI. V lost 0 bases and J lost 6, with 7 bases in between. The CDR3 reads CASSYSVYDTQYF. The CDR3 DNA sequence: TGTGCCAGCAGTTACTCGGTATACGATACGCAGTATTTT.

The gene calls are TRBV5-5 and TRBJ1-2, with 10 positions matching TRBD1. CDR3 length equals 15 residues. J gave up 4 bases and V 4 bases, and 7 bases lay outside the gene matches. Germline V gene data show CDR1 as SGHKS and CDR2 as YYEKEE (reference sequence). The CDR3, as DNA: TGTGCCAGCAGCCCCCGGGACAGGGGCCCCTATGGCTACACCTTC. This codes for CASSPRDRGPYGYTF.

The sample holds a few counts of this clonotype. The gene calls are TRBV4-1 and TRBJ2-2; D not resolved. Trimming pared 2 bases from V and 4 bases from J, leaving 8 bases between. Germline CDR1 is MGHRA and CDR2 is YSYEKL. This CDR3 is built from 14 residues. Here the CDR3 reads CASSQLGGTGELFF. The CDR3 DNA sequence: TGCGCCAGCAGCCAACTGGGTGGCACCGGGGAGCTGTTTTTT.

V and J are TRBV11-2 and TRBJ2-4; 8 nucleotides match TRBD2. From germline, CDR1 is SGHAT and CDR2 FQNNGV. The CDR3 totals 16 residues. V lost 4 bases and J lost 8; bases outside the gene matches: 13. The CDR3 here is CASSSRTALGGDIQYF. The CDR3 coding sequence is TGTGCCAGCAGCTCCCGGACAGCCCTCGGGGGGGACATTCAGTACTTC.

There are many counts of this clonotype. The chain links TRBV7-6 to TRBJ2-4, with D perhaps TRBD1 or TRBD2 (5 bases each). The CDR3 has 14 amino acids. Per germline, CDR1 SGHVS and CDR2 FNYEAQ. Trimming shortened V by 3 bases and J by 6 bases, and 12 bases separated the two germline ends. The CDR3 sequence: CASSLGTRGNIQYF. The CDR3 DNA is TGTGCCAGCAGCTTGGGGACGAGGGGAAACATTCAGTACTTC.

Worth noting for this clonotype: A much larger clone sits a single nucleotide away, making a read error possible. V gene TRBV15 combines with J gene TRBJ2-1; perhaps TRBD2 as D (6 bases). Germline loops: CDR1 LNHNV, CDR2 YYDKDF (reference sequence). The CDR3 has 15 residues. The CDR3 DNA reads TGTTCCACCAGCACACAAAGGGAGGTCTACAATGAGCAGTTCTTC. Residues: CSTSTQREVYNEQFF.

In this sample, this clonotype turned up many times. The chain uses TRBV2 and TRBJ2-7; D uncertain. There are 15 residues in the CDR3. Trimming left V 4 bases short and J 3 bases short, with 16 bases between. Per the germline V gene, CDR1 is SNHLY and CDR2 is FYNNEI. The CDR3 bases are TGTGCCAGCAGTGGTAGGGTGGAAAACGTCTACGAGCAGTACTTC. Protein: CASSGRVENVYEQYF. Using reference TRBV2 and TRBJ2-7 for the parts outside the CDR3, the full variable domain is EPEVTQTPSHQVTQMGQEVILRCVPISNHLYFYWYRQILGQKVEFLVSFYNNEISEKSEIFDDQFSVERPDGSNFTLKIRSTKLEDSAMYFCASSGRVENVYEQYFGPGTRLTVT.

V and J are TRBV4-3 and TRBJ2-2, with 10 bases fitting TRBD2. The CDR3 sequence is 15 residues long. After removal of 0 bases from V and 7 bases from J, the junction contained 2 bases not matched to a gene. Germline lookup yields CDR1 LGHNA and CDR2 YSLEER. CDR3 amino acids: CASSQEPSGGGELFF. CDR3 nucleotide sequence: TGCGCCAGCAGCCAAGAGCCTAGCGGGGGCGGGGAGCTGTTTTTT.

The rearrangement links TRBV11-2 to TRBJ2-1; possibly TRBD2 for D (6 bases). V dropped 0 bases and J dropped 6 bases, with 12 bases sitting between them. Per the germline V gene, CDR1 is SGHAT and CDR2 is FQNNGV. The CDR3 is made up of 15 amino acids. The CDR3 DNA reads TGTGCCAGCAGCTTAGATGGAGGGTTGGTCAATGAGCAGTTCTTC. Residues: CASSLDGGLVNEQFF.

This clonotype was counted many times. V gene TRBV4-1 combines with J gene TRBJ2-7, with 11 bases fitting TRBD2. Germline CDR1 is MGHRA and CDR2 is YSYEKL. The CDR3 sequence is 15 residues long. V lost 4 bases and J lost 4; bases outside the gene matches: 6. CDR3 residues: CASSPAASGRYEQYF. DNA of the CDR3: TGCGCCAGCAGCCCTGCGGCTAGCGGGAGGTACGAGCAGTACTTC.

The sample holds many counts of this clonotype. The chain couples TRBV7-9 to TRBJ2-7; no definite D call. V lost 1 base, J lost 1 base, and 5 bases lay in between. There are 13 residues in the CDR3. Looked up from germline, CDR1 is SEHNR and CDR2 is FQNEAQ (reference sequence). The CDR3 sequence: CASSLVSSYEQYF. Written as DNA, the CDR3 is TGTGCCAGCAGCTTAGTCTCTTCCTACGAGCAGTACTTC.

This clonotype was detected a few times. The V gene is TRBV15, the J gene TRBJ1-4; no clear D. The germline gives CDR1 LNHNV, CDR2 YYDKDF (reference sequence). Trimming removed 1 base from V and 3 bases from J, with 12 bases in between. CDR3 size: 16 residues. The chain's CDR3 is CATSRGSADSNEKLFF. The CDR3 DNA is TGTGCCACCAGCAGAGGTTCCGCGGACTCTAATGAAAAACTGTTTTTT.

Points on this clonotype: Being one base from a much bigger clone, this may be a read error. This rearrangement joins TRBV6-1 to TRBJ1-1; D gene uncertain. V was cut by 6 bases and J by 2 bases, with 10 bases left in between. Germline assignment: CDR1 MNHNS and CDR2 SASEGT. CDR3 length equals 13 residues. CDR3 DNA: TGTGCCAGCAGAGGAGGACGTAACACTGAAGCTTTCTTT. This gives the protein CASRGGRNTEAFF.

This clonotype was counted at least ten times. V is TRBV21-1 and J is TRBJ1-3. TRBV21-1 is reported as a pseudogene. CDR3 length equals 14 residues. The CDR3 loop is CASGESMAGNTIYF. The DNA for the CDR3 is TGTGCCAGCGGGGAATCGATGGCAGGAAACACCATATATTTT.

In its sample, this clonotype was seen many times. J is TRBJ2-1 and V is TRBV29-1; TRBD1 or TRBD2 may be the D gene (5 bases each). Trimming took 7 bases from V and 7 from J, leaving 20 bases between them. Germline CDR1 is SQVTM and CDR2 is ANQGSEA. The CDR3 consists of 14 residues. The CDR3 region is CSAARDGAWNEQFF. CDR3 DNA sequence: TGCAGCGCCGCCCGGGACGGAGCATGGAATGAGCAGTTCTTC.

This clonotype was observed a few times. The genes are TRBV20-1 and TRBJ1-1; a weak D match, TRBD1 (6 bases). This CDR3 contains 14 residues. CDR1 and CDR2 (germline): DFQATT, SNEGSKA (reference sequence). V was pared by 6 bases and J by 7 bases, with 21 bases between. CDR3 region: CSAPWTAETLEAFF. DNA of the CDR3: TGCAGTGCCCCTTGGACAGCAGAAACTCTTGAAGCTTTCTTT.

The table lists this clonotype with many counts. J is TRBJ1-2 and V is TRBV4-1; TRBD1 aligns across 8 bases. This CDR3 region has 15 residues. V gave up 1 base and J gave up 5 bases; unmatched junction bases: 6. Germline lookup yields CDR1 MGHRA and CDR2 YSYEKL. The CDR3 protein is CASSQGQGALYGYTF. The CDR3 nucleotides are TGCGCCAGCAGCCAAGGGCAGGGGGCTTTATATGGCTACACCTTC.

This clonotype showed up many times. The chain is built from TRBV11-2 and TRBJ2-7; no clear D gene. Trimming shortened V by 0 bases and J by 0 bases, and 9 bases separated the two germline ends. This CDR3 region has 15 residues. The germline V gene has CDR1 SGHAT and CDR2 FQNNGV. CDR3 residues: CASSLEGGSSYEQYF. The CDR3 DNA is TGTGCCAGCAGCTTAGAAGGTGGCAGCTCCTACGAGCAGTACTTC.

Many counts were recorded for this clonotype. The V and J genes are TRBV5-6 and TRBJ2-3; D is undetermined. Trimming left V 0 bases short and J 4 bases short, with 15 bases between. CDR3 length: 16 amino acids. Germline V gene data show CDR1 as SGHDT and CDR2 as YYEEEE. The CDR3 is CASSLGGVRDPDTQYF. As DNA, the CDR3 is TGTGCCAGCAGCTTGGGCGGAGTGCGAGATCCAGATACGCAGTATTTT.

This chain uses TRBV4-2 with TRBJ2-5; 10 positions match TRBD2. Germline lookup yields CDR1 LGHNA and CDR2 YNFKEQ. The CDR3 is made up of 16 amino acids. V lost 4 bases and J lost 5; bases outside the gene matches: 10. The DNA of the CDR3 is TGTGCCAGCAGCCCTCTGAGCGGGGGGGCGGCGGAGACCCAGTACTTC. It is translated as CASSPLSGGAAETQYF.

Ten or more counts support this clonotype. The chain recombines TRBV2 with TRBJ2-7, with D tentatively TRBD1 or TRBD2 (5 bases each). The V end was cut by 1 base, the J end by 4 bases, with 14 bases between. Germline V gives CDR1 SNHLY, CDR2 FYNNEI. The CDR3 contains 15 residues. DNA for the CDR3: TGTGCCAGCAGTGAAGGGGACCGTTTCGTGTACGAGCAGTACTTC. It translates to CASSEGDRFVYEQYF.

This clonotype was detected many times. V is TRBV6-2 or TRBV6-3 and J is TRBJ1-1; D is undetermined. Germline V gene sequence: CDR1 MNHEY, CDR2 SVGEGT. The CDR3 is 13 amino acids. V dropped 2 bases and J dropped 5 bases, with 9 bases sitting between them. Here the CDR3 reads CASSYSSNTEAFF. CDR3 bases: TGTGCCAGCAGTTACAGCTCGAATACTGAAGCTTTCTTT.

At least ten counts were recorded for this clonotype. The chain has TRBV20-1 and TRBJ2-7; 8 bases map to TRBD1. This CDR3 contains 13 residues. With V trimmed by 6 bases and J by 2 bases, 6 bases remained unmatched. Germline assignment: CDR1 DFQATT and CDR2 SNEGSKA (reference sequence). The CDR3 is CSARDRMTYEQYF. The CDR3 DNA is TGCAGTGCCCGGGACAGGATGACCTACGAGCAGTACTTC.